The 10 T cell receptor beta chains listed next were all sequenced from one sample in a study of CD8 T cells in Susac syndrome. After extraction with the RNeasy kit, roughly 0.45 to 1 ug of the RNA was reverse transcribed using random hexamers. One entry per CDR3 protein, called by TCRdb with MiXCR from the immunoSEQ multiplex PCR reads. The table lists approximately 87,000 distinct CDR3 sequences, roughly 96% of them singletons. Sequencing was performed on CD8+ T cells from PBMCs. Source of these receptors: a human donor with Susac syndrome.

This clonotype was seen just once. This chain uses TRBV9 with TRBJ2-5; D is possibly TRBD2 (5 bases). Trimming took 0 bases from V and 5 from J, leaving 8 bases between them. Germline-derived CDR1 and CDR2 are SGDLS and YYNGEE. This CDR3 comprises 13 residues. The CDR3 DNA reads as TGTGCCAGCAGCGTAGACACTAGGGAGACCCAGTACTTC. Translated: CASSVDTRETQYF.

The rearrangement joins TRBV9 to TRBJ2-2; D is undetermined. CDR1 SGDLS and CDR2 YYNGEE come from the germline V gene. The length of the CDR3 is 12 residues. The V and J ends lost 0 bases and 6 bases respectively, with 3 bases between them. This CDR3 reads CASSVGPGELFF. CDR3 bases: TGTGCCAGCAGCGTAGGGCCCGGGGAGCTGTTTTTT. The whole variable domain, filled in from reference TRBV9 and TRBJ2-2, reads DSGVTQTPKHLITATGQRVTLRCSPRSGDLSVYWYQQSLDQGLQFLIQYYNGEERAKGNILERFSAQQFPDLHSELNLSSLELGDSALYFCASSVGPGELFFGEGSRLTVL.

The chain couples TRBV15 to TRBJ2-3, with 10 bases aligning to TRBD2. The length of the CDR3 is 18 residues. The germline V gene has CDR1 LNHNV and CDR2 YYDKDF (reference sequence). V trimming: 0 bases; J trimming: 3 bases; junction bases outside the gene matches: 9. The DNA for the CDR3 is TGTGCCACCAGCAGAGATCTAGGACTAGCGGAGGGGACAGATACGCAGTATTTT. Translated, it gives CATSRDLGLAEGTDTQYF.

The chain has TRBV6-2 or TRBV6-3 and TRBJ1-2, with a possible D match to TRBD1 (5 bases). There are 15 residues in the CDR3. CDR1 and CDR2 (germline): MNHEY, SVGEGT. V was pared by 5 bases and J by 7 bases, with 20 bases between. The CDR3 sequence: CASSQQAARLSGYTF. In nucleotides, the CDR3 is TGTGCCAGCAGTCAACAGGCGGCGAGGCTCTCTGGCTACACCTTC.

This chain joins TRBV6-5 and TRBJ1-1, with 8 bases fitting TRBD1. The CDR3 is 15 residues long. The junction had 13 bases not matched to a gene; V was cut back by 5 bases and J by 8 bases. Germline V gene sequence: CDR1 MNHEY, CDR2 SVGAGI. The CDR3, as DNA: TGTGCCAGCAGTACTGGGACAGGATCCCGCGGGGAAGCTTTCTTT. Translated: CASSTGTGSRGEAFF.

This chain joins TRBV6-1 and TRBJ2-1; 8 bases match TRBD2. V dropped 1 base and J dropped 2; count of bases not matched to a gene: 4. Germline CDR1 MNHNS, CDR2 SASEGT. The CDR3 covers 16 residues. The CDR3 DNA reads TGTGCCAGCAGTGAAGACGGAGCGGGAGCCTACAATGAGCAGTTCTTC. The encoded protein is CASSEDGAGAYNEQFF.

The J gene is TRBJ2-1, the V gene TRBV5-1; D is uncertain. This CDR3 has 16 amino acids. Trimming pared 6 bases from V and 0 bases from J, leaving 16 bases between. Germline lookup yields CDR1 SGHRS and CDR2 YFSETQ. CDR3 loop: CASTLPAAGSYNEQFF. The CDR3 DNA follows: TGCGCCAGCACCCTGCCGGCAGCCGGCTCCTACAATGAGCAGTTCTTC.

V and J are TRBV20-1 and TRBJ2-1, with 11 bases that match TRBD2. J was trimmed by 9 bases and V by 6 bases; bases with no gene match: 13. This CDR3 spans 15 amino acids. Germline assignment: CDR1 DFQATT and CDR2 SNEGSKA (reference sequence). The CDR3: CSAIPGTSGGGEQFF. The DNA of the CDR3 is TGCAGTGCCATTCCCGGGACTAGCGGCGGGGGTGAGCAGTTCTTC.

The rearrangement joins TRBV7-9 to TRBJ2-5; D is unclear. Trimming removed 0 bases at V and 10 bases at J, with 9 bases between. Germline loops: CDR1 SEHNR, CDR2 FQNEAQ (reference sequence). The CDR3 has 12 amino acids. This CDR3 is CASSLAGEHQYF. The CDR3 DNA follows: TGTGCCAGCAGCTTAGCGGGCGAACACCAGTACTTC.

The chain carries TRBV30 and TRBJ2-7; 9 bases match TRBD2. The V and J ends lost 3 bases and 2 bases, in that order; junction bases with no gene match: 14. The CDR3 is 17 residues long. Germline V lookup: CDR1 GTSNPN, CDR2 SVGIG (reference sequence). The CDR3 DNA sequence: TGTGCCTGGAGAGACAACCCCGCGACTAGCGGAACCTACGAGCAGTACTTC. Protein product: CAWRDNPATSGTYEQYF.